What follows are 31 T cell receptor beta chains derived from one specimen sequenced in a study of blood T cell repertoires in COVID-19. Only in-frame clones appear in the TCRdb table, and some are missing; sequencing was by immunoSEQ multiplex PCR. The table shows roughly 250,000 clones, with 87% occurring only once. Material: PBMCs or T cells enriched from blood (not recorded which). The receptors come from a woman aged 30 to 39 with acute COVID-19.

V and J are TRBV25-1 and TRBJ2-3; D gene uncertain. Trimming took 2 bases from V and 0 from J, leaving 9 bases between them. The CDR3 runs 15 residues. CDR1 and CDR2 from the germline V gene are MGHDK and SYGVNS. CDR3 residues: CASSETATSTDTQYF. Here the CDR3 DNA reads TGTGCCAGCAGTGAAACAGCAACTAGCACAGATACGCAGTATTTT.

There are a few counts of this clone. The chain is built from TRBV5-1 and TRBJ1-2; 8 bases align to TRBD1. This CDR3 comprises 14 residues. Germline V gene data show CDR1 as SGHRS and CDR2 as YFSETQ. The J segment lost 0 bases and the V segment lost 4 bases, leaving 2 bases of the junction unmatched. The CDR3 region is CASSNRGSNYGYTF. For the CDR3, the DNA is TGCGCCAGCAGCAACAGGGGGTCTAACTATGGCTACACCTTC.

The V gene is TRBV2, the J gene TRBJ1-4; weak D call: TRBD1 (5 bases). V was clipped by 7 bases and J by 7 bases, with 16 bases between them. The CDR3 totals 14 residues. Germline CDR1 reads SNHLY; CDR2 reads FYNNEI. CDR3: CASNLIGQGEKLFF. For the CDR3, the DNA is TGTGCCAGCAACCTCATAGGGCAGGGTGAAAAACTGTTTTTT.

V usage is TRBV19 and J usage is TRBJ2-1; a possible D gene is TRBD1 (6 bases). The CDR3 extends over 15 amino acids. Germline CDR1 and CDR2: LNHDA and SQIVND (reference sequence). Trimming removed 10 bases from V and 4 bases from J, with 20 bases in between. The CDR3, as DNA: TGTGCCACCTCGCCTTCGGACAGTCCTTACAATGAGCAGTTCTTC. Translated, it gives CATSPSDSPYNEQFF.

This clone has just a few counts. V usage is TRBV11-2 and J usage is TRBJ1-4, with D maybe TRBD1 (5 bases). The CDR3 covers 15 residues. V lost 5 bases, J lost 5 bases, and 15 bases lay in between. Germline V gene sequence: CDR1 SGHAT, CDR2 FQNNGV. The CDR3 DNA is TGTGCCAGCAGCCGCGCGGGGGATCTAAATGAAAAACTGTTTTTT. Its protein product is CASSRAGDLNEKLFF.

The rearrangement links TRBV11-2 to TRBJ1-5; D is possibly TRBD1 (6 bases). Trimming shortened V by 4 bases and J by 3 bases, and 16 bases separated the two germline ends. Germline values: CDR1 SGHAT, CDR2 FQNNGV. The length of the CDR3 is 16 residues. The CDR3 nucleotides read TGTGCCAGCAGCTGGGGAATGGGACAAACCAATCAGCCCCAGCATTTT. Its translation is CASSWGMGQTNQPQHF.

The rearrangement links TRBV6-2 or TRBV6-3 to TRBJ2-1; the match to TRBD2 covers 8 bases. The CDR3 is 16 residues long. Germline CDR1 is MNHEY and CDR2 is SVGEGT. Losses at the gene ends were 5 bases for V and 9 bases for J; bases not matched to a gene: 15. The DNA for the CDR3 is TGTGCCAGCAGTCCCGGGGGGGCCGGGGAGTGGGTTGAGCAGTTCTTC. Its translation is CASSPGGAGEWVEQFF.

V usage is TRBV11-3 and J usage is TRBJ2-5, with D maybe TRBD2 (7 bases). Trimming took 5 bases from V and 4 from J, leaving 20 bases between them. This CDR3 region has 16 residues. Germline lookup yields CDR1 SGHNT and CDR2 YENEEA. CDR3 sequence reads: CASSQSGTIPGETQYF. DNA of the CDR3: TGTGCCAGCAGCCAGAGCGGGACAATCCCCGGAGAGACCCAGTACTTC.

This chain connects TRBV3-1 (or the pseudogene TRBV3-2) to TRBJ2-3; 8 bases line up with TRBD2. The J segment lost 6 bases and the V segment lost 5 bases, leaving 7 bases of the junction unmatched. Germline V gives CDR1 LGHDT, CDR2 YNNKEL (reference sequence). CDR3 length: 14 amino acids. The CDR3 nucleotides read TGTGCCAGCAGCGACGGGACTAGGGAGGATACGCAGTATTTT. Translating gives CASSDGTREDTQYF.

The V call is TRBV30, the J call TRBJ2-7, with D perhaps matching TRBD2 (6 bases). The CDR3 consists of 11 residues. Germline CDR1 and CDR2: GTSNPN and SVGIG (reference sequence). V was pared by 8 bases and J by 5 bases, with 13 bases between. CDR3 amino acids: CAGRRDHEQYF. CDR3 DNA sequence: TGTGCCGGCCGGCGGGACCACGAGCAGTACTTC.

The V gene is TRBV7-8, the J gene TRBJ2-1; 11 positions agree with TRBD2. Per the germline V gene, CDR1 is SGHVS and CDR2 is FQNEAQ. The CDR3 has 15 amino acids. The J segment lost 4 bases and the V segment lost 3 bases, leaving 2 bases of the junction unmatched. The DNA of the CDR3 is TGTGCCAGCAGCTTTAGCGGGGGGGGTTACAATGAGCAGTTCTTC. Protein: CASSFSGGGYNEQFF. Combining the CDR3 with reference TRBV7-8 and TRBJ2-1 gives the whole variable domain GAGVSQSPRYKVAKRGQDVALRCDPISGHVSLFWYQQALGQGPEFLTYFQNEAQLDKSGLPSDRFFAERPEGSVSTLKIQRTQQEDSAVYLCASSFSGGGYNEQFFGPGTRLTVL.

The rearrangement links TRBV4-1 to TRBJ1-1; D ambiguous. The V gene's germline CDR1 is MGHRA and CDR2 YSYEKL. The CDR3 length is 14 residues. The V and J ends lost 0 bases and 1 base respectively, with 6 bases between them. CDR3 sequence reads: CASSQEVGNTEAFF. CDR3 in DNA: TGCGCCAGCAGCCAAGAGGTCGGGAACACTGAAGCTTTCTTT.

This sequence joins TRBV2 and TRBJ1-2; 9 bases are a match to TRBD1. In germline, CDR1 is SNHLY, CDR2 FYNNEI. The CDR3 is 14 residues long. After removal of 7 bases from V and 7 bases from J, the junction contained 10 bases not matched to a gene. The CDR3 loop is CASTQSWTGAGYTF. For the CDR3, the DNA is TGTGCCAGCACTCAATCCTGGACAGGGGCTGGCTACACCTTC.

V is TRBV5-4 and J is TRBJ2-5; maybe TRBD1 (6 bases). The CDR3 contains 16 residues. Germline V lookup: CDR1 SGHNT, CDR2 YYREEE (reference sequence). Trimming took off 5 bases at V and 3 bases at J, with 20 bases between the two ends. CDR3 nucleotide sequence: TGTGCCAGCAGTTATGGGGGCAACCGACGAGAAGAGACCCAGTACTTC. Amino acid sequence: CASSYGGNRREETQYF.

A single count supports this clone. The chain is built from TRBV5-8 and TRBJ2-3; TRBD2 aligns across 15 bases. Looked up from germline, CDR1 is SGHTS and CDR2 is YDEGEE. This CDR3 region has 16 residues. J gave up 7 bases and V 2 bases, and 5 bases lay outside the gene matches. The CDR3 nucleotides read TGTGCCAGCAGCTTCCCTGGACTAGCGGGGGGGAATACGCAGTATTTT. Residues: CASSFPGLAGGNTQYF. The whole variable domain, filled in from reference TRBV5-8 and TRBJ2-3, reads EAGVTQSPTHLIKTRGQQATLRCSPISGHTSVYWYQQALGLGLQFLLWYDEGEERNRGNFPPRFSGRQFPNYSSELNVNALELEDSALYLCASSFPGLAGGNTQYFGPGTRLTVL.

The chain recombines TRBV7-2 with TRBJ2-7, with 10 positions matching TRBD1. Per the germline V gene, CDR1 is SGHTA and CDR2 is FQGNSA. This CDR3 contains 15 residues. V shed 0 bases, J shed 2 bases, and the junction held 1 base outside the gene matches. The CDR3 region has the DNA TGTGCCAGCAGCTTAGCCGACAGGGGGCCCTACGAGCAGTACTTC. Amino acid sequence: CASSLADRGPYEQYF.

The V and J genes are TRBV27 and TRBJ1-6; D call uncertain. This CDR3 contains 14 residues. V was clipped by 0 bases and J by 8 bases, with 8 bases between them. In germline, CDR1 is MNHEY, CDR2 SMNVEV (reference sequence). In nucleotides, the CDR3 is TGTGCCAGCAGTTTATCGGGCAGATATTCACCCCTCCACTTT. Protein product: CASSLSGRYSPLHF.

V is TRBV28 and J is TRBJ1-2, with a weak D call TRBD1 (5 bases). The V and J ends lost 6 bases and 8 bases respectively, with 19 bases between them. The CDR3 is 14 amino acids. CDR1 and CDR2 (germline): MDHEN, SYDVKM. CDR3 loop: CASSRDSKSGGYTF. The CDR3 coding sequence is TGTGCCAGCAGCCGGGACTCCAAGTCTGGGGGCTACACCTTC.

V and J are TRBV19 and TRBJ2-7; TRBD1 aligns across 11 bases. J lost 5 bases, V lost 5 bases, and 5 bases had no gene match. This CDR3 spans 14 amino acids. Looked up from germline, CDR1 is LNHDA and CDR2 is SQIVND (reference sequence). CDR3 in amino acids: CASSQRDRGDEQYF. The CDR3 DNA reads TGTGCCAGTAGTCAACGGGACAGGGGGGACGAGCAGTACTTC.

The V call is TRBV2, the J call TRBJ2-3; 11 bases map to TRBD1. V shed 2 bases, J shed 0 bases, and the junction held 13 bases outside the gene matches. The CDR3 runs to 20 residues. Germline CDR1 is SNHLY and CDR2 is FYNNEI. The CDR3 DNA sequence: TGTGCCAGCAGTGAACCGGGACAGGGGGTTCCCCTTACAAGCACAGATACGCAGTATTTT. Its protein product is CASSEPGQGVPLTSTDTQYF.

This sequence joins TRBV2 and TRBJ1-2; 8 bases align to TRBD1. The CDR3 spans 13 residues. Unmatched junction bases numbered 5, after V lost 3 bases and J lost 8 bases. Germline assignment: CDR1 SNHLY and CDR2 FYNNEI. The CDR3 here is CASSEPQGEGYTF. The CDR3 DNA reads as TGTGCCAGCAGTGAGCCACAGGGGGAGGGCTACACCTTC.

The chain joins TRBV15 to TRBJ1-4; 9 nucleotides agree with TRBD1. J was trimmed by 8 bases and V by 3 bases; bases with no gene match: 10. Germline-derived CDR1 and CDR2 are LNHNV and YYDKDF (reference sequence). CDR3 size: 16 residues. The CDR3 DNA reads TGTGCCACCAGCAGGGGAGGGACAGGGTCTCTCGAAAAACTGTTTTTT. Protein product: CATSRGGTGSLEKLFF.

This rearrangement joins TRBV28 to TRBJ2-7; D is perhaps TRBD2 (6 bases). Germline-derived CDR1 and CDR2 are MDHEN and SYDVKM. CDR3 size: 15 residues. The V and J ends lost 5 bases and 0 bases respectively, with 14 bases between them. The CDR3 nucleotides read TGTGCCAGCAGTCTCGCTAGCGAGAGCTCCTACGAGCAGTACTTC. Translated, it gives CASSLASESSYEQYF.

The rearrangement uses TRBV19 and TRBJ1-2; D is ambiguous. CDR3 length: 11 residues. V was trimmed by 5 bases and J by 4 bases, leaving 5 bases between them. CDR1 is LNHDA and CDR2 is SQIVND in the germline V gene (reference sequence). The CDR3 region has the DNA TGTGCCAGTAGTTACAGCTATGGCTACACCTTC. Protein: CASSYSYGYTF.

The rearrangement uses TRBV15 and TRBJ2-7; 11 bases agree with TRBD2. The junction had 7 bases not matched to a gene; V was cut back by 2 bases and J by 4 bases. This CDR3 is 16 amino acids long. Germline V gene sequence: CDR1 LNHNV, CDR2 YYDKDF (reference sequence). The CDR3 is CATSRLPGLAEYEQYF. In DNA form, the CDR3 reads TGTGCCACCAGCAGATTACCGGGACTAGCGGAATACGAGCAGTACTTC.

CDR3 DNA sequence: TGCAGCGTTGTGAGCGCCGGGGGCTACACCTTC. Translated: CSVVSAGGYTF. The chain uses TRBV29-1 and TRBJ1-2; D unresolved. V shed 4 bases and J shed 8 bases, with 11 bases lying between them. Germline V lookup: CDR1 SQVTM, CDR2 ANQGSEA. The CDR3 consists of 11 residues.

This clone was observed at least ten times. The V call is TRBV7-9, the J call TRBJ1-3; D might be TRBD1 (6 bases). The CDR3 loop spans 16 amino acids. Trimming cost V 8 bases and J 0 bases, with 17 bases left between them. Looked up from germline, CDR1 is SEHNR and CDR2 is FQNEAQ (reference sequence). CDR3 DNA: TGTGCCAGCGTAGGGACATGGTCTTCCTCTGGAAACACCATATATTTT. Amino acids: CASVGTWSSSGNTIYF.

This clone was picked up a small number of times. The rearrangement joins TRBV7-9 to TRBJ1-2, with 7 bases aligning to TRBD1. The germline CDR1 and CDR2 sequences are SEHNR and FQNEAQ (reference sequence). The CDR3 length is 15 residues. The V segment lost 5 bases and the J segment 0 bases; nucleotides outside the gene matches: 6. CDR3 loop: CASSLGQEANYGYTF. Here the CDR3 DNA reads TGTGCCAGCAGCCTAGGACAGGAAGCTAACTATGGCTACACCTTC.

The CDR3 nucleotides read TGTGCCAGCAGGTACAGGGGGCAACAGTACTTC. This sequence encodes CASRYRGQQYF. The genes are TRBV2 and TRBJ2-4; TRBD1 agrees at 9 bases. The CDR3 runs 11 residues. The ends lost 6 bases at V and 13 bases at J; junction bases unmatched: 4. CDR1 is SNHLY, CDR2 FYNNEI, per germline.

The rearrangement joins TRBV6-4 to TRBJ1-5; D uncertain. CDR1 and CDR2 from the germline V gene are MRHNA and SNTAGT. Between the trimmed V and J ends, which lost 7 bases and 6 bases, there was a span of 4 bases. The CDR3 contains 10 residues. This chain's CDR3 is CASNGQPQHF. The CDR3 nucleotides read TGTGCCAGCAACGGTCAGCCCCAGCATTTT.

The chain recombines TRBV11-2 with TRBJ1-2; the match to TRBD1 covers 7 bases. The CDR3 sequence is 14 residues long. Trimming at V came to 5 bases and at J to 4 bases, leaving 7 bases not matched to a gene. Germline V gene sequence: CDR1 SGHAT, CDR2 FQNNGV. CDR3 coding DNA: TGTGCCAGCAGCCGTGACAGGGATGCCTATGGCTACACCTTC. Encoded protein: CASSRDRDAYGYTF.